A single sample gave rise to the 6 T cell receptor beta chains below, sequenced in a study of T-cell memory formation after mild COVID-19. One entry per CDR3 protein, called by TCRdb with MiXCR from the 5' RACE reads. The data contain tens of thousands of distinct CDR3 sequences, around 17% of them seen just once; the ten biggest clones take up 31%. Sample: PBMCs or a T cell subset sorted from them (not recorded which). Receptor source: an adult woman who had mild COVID-19 (a few samples of this study predate the infection). Cell type and time point are not known.

The J gene is TRBJ2-1, the V gene TRBV5-1; D perhaps matches TRBD2 (6 bases). The germline CDR1 and CDR2 sequences are SGHRS and YFSETQ. V lost 0 bases, J lost 4 bases, and 14 bases lay in between. CDR3 size: 16 residues. Here the CDR3 reads CASSLELGGDYNEQFF. As DNA, the CDR3 is TGCGCCAGCAGCTTGGAATTAGGCGGGGATTACAATGAGCAGTTCTTC.

The J gene is TRBJ2-7, the V gene TRBV5-4; D might be TRBD1 or TRBD2, each matching 5 bases. V was clipped by 4 bases and J by 4 bases, with 12 bases between them. From germline, CDR1 is SGHNT and CDR2 YYREEE (reference sequence). The CDR3 is 13 residues long. CDR3 amino acids: CASSGGPTYEQYF. The CDR3, as DNA: TGTGCCAGCAGCGGGGGTCCTACTTACGAGCAGTACTTC.

This clonotype was seen more than once but under ten times. The gene calls are TRBV12-3 or TRBV12-4 and TRBJ2-7; a possible D gene is TRBD1 (6 bases). The V end was cut by 4 bases, the J end by 0 bases, with 7 bases between. This CDR3 has 13 amino acids. CDR3: CASSSGDSYEQYF. DNA of the CDR3: TGTGCCAGCAGTTCAGGGGACTCCTACGAGCAGTACTTC.

V is TRBV19 and J is TRBJ1-5; tentatively, D is TRBD1 (6 bases). Germline lookup yields CDR1 LNHDA and CDR2 SQIVND (reference sequence). Trimming shortened V by 5 bases and J by 0 bases, and 23 bases separated the two germline ends. The CDR3 runs 19 residues. The CDR3 sequence: CASSRLVITGIGSNQPQHF. CDR3 in DNA: TGTGCCAGTAGTCGACTCGTCATAACAGGGATTGGTAGCAATCAGCCCCAGCATTTT.

This clonotype was observed a few times. The V gene is TRBV12-3 or TRBV12-4, the J gene TRBJ2-5, with D tentatively TRBD2 (6 bases). The V and J ends lost 3 bases and 0 bases respectively, with 8 bases between them. The CDR3 is made up of 14 amino acids. The CDR3 coding sequence is TGTGCCAGCAGTTTGTGGGACTACCAAGAGACCCAGTACTTC. Translation: CASSLWDYQETQYF.

The rearrangement links TRBV7-3 to TRBJ2-3; 8 positions agree with TRBD1. Trimming cost V 4 bases and J 0 bases; bases outside gene matches: 12. Germline CDR1 SGHTA, CDR2 FQGTGA. CDR3 size: 18 residues. The DNA of the CDR3 is TGTGCCAGCAGCTCTTCTTTTTTGGGACAGGCTAGCACAGATACGCAGTATTTT. Protein: CASSSSFLGQASTDTQYF.